The clone carrying this T cell receptor beta chain was seen once. Its antigen is as yet unknown. Germline loops: CDR1 SGHVS, CDR2 FQNEAQ. The CDR3 is made up of 12 amino acids. Trimming removed 0 bases from V and 7 bases from J, with 7 bases in between. The sample comes from a study of siplizumab effects on memory and regulatory T cells. Notes on the study in general: An assignable naive or memory phenotype was lacking in roughly 75-96% of proliferating CD4+ or CD8+ clones. Few alloreactive clones mapped to unstimulated subsets. In unstimulated cells, naive T cells appeared more diverse than memory T cells and seemed major alloresponse contributors.

Assay used: immunoSEQ multiplex PCR; TCRdb lists only in-frame clones, some missing. The sample includes over 85,000 clones, approximately 95% of them seen just once. Material for sequencing was non-Treg CD4+ T cells sorted from blood. The receptor comes from a human donor in good health. J is TRBJ2-7 and V is TRBV7-8; unclear D gene. The DNA of the CDR3 is TGTGCCAGCAGCTTAGCGCAACTAGAGCAGTACTTC. Translated, it gives CASSLAQLEQYF.